This TCR beta chain was captured by sequencing in a study of shared clonotypes between healthy human individuals. Study-wide background: The plates for each donor numbered three CD4 naive, three CD4 memory, two CD8 naive and one CD8 memory.

This clone showed up just a few times. What it binds is unknown. This same CDR3 is encoded by further DNA sequences in the sample. Produced via immunoSEQ multiplex PCR; TCRdb's table is partial and in-frame only. The data hold about 1.1 million clones, with approximately 78% observed a single time. CDR3 length: 13 residues. V was clipped by 0 bases and J by 3 bases, with 8 bases between them. CDR1 is GTSNPN and CDR2 is SVGIG in the germline V gene (reference sequence). Whole-study results and caveats: The study found lower generation probabilities in non-shared clonotypes than in those shared by all four donors. Rarefaction analysis demonstrated incomplete sorted-subset sequencing notwithstanding large depth.

Naive CD4+ cells were CD45RA-selected; the remaining cells were memory. The TCR comes from a man between 18 and 29 years old in good health. Some clones in this sample may be carry-over from other donors' samples. The material sequenced was memory CD4+ T cells from PBMCs. Subset given: CD45RA-negative fraction. This chain joins TRBV30 and TRBJ1-1; TRBD1 is a possible D gene (5 bases). This CDR3 reads CAWSVSRDTEAFF. The DNA for the CDR3 is TGTGCCTGGAGTGTATCCAGGGACACTGAAGCTTTCTTT.